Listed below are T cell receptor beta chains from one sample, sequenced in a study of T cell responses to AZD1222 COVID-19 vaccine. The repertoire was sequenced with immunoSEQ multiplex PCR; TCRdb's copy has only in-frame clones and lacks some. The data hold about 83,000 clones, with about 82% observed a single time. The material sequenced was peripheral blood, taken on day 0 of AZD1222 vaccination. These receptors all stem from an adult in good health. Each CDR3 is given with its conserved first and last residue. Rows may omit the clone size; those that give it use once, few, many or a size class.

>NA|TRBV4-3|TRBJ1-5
CASSQDYREPQHF
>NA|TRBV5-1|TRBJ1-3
CASSPPLGTSSGNTIYF
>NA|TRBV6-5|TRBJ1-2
CASTLDREKIWGYTF
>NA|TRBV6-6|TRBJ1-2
CASREAPGQGGGYTF
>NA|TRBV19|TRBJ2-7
CASSIFTGAYEQYF
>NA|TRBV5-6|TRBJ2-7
CASSRWGIGYEQYF
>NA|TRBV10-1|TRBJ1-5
CASSEYKGLEPQHF
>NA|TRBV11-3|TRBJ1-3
CASRPLGTGTGQGNTIYF
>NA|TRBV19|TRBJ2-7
CASSIDTGHLSYEQYF
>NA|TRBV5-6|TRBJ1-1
CASSSIILQATEAFF
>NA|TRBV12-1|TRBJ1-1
CAIPCSPNTEAFF
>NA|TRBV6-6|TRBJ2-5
CASTTSVGSTKTQYF
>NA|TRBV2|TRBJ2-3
CASSRTSGRADTQYF
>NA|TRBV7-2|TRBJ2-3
CASSLLTGTQYF
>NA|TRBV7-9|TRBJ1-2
CASSFRDREMTRGYTF
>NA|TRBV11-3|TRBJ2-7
CASSLLGTSAPHEQYF
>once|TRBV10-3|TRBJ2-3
CAIEAGGQGDTQYF
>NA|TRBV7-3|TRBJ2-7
CASGEQGSKQYF
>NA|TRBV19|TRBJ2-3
CASGTRGRTQYF
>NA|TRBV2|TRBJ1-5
CASSGQSTSNQPQHF
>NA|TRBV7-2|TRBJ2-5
CASSLERGSGTQYF
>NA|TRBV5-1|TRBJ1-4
CASSFLSANEKLFF
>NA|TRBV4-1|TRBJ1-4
CASSQDLWQKNEKLFF
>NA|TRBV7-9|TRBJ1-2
CASSLAAGVFAGYTF
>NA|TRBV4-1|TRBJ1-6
CASSRSGTGTHSPLHF
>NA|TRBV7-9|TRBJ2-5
CASSLEGLAEETQYF
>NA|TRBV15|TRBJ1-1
CATSRDLPGGTGMNTEAFF
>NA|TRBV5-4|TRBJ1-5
CASSVGTVGQPQHF
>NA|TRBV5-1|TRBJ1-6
CASSLGGGGSPLHF
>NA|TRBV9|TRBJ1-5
CASSVGDINQPQHF
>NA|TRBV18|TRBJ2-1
CASSPQDRLLGEQFF
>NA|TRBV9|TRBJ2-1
CASSSPRVVEQFF
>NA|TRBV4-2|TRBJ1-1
CASSQDSGRTEAFF
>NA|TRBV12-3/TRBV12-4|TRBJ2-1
CASSFFALEQFF
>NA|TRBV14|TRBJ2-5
CASSQEGRAAETQYF
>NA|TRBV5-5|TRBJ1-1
CASRQGPGTVGTEAFF
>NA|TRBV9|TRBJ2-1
CASSVGTGAYNEQFF
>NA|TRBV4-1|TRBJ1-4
CASSRLGGSNEKLFF
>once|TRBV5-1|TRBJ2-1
CASSFTDSEQFF
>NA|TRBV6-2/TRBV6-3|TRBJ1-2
CASSYEGTVNYGYTF
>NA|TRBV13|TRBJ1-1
CASSGQGAEAFF
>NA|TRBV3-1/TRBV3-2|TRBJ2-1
CASSHSSYNEQFF
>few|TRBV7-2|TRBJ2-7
CASSLGPGGVYEQYF
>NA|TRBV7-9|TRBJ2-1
CASSSKGTGTYNEQFF
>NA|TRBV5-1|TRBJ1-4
CASSLEGAVGEKLFF
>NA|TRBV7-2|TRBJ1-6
CASSRTAYNSPLHF
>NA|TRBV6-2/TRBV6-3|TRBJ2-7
CASSYLTGFYEQYF
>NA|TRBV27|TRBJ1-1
CASFMQGPKTEAFF